This TCR beta chain was sequenced in a study of blood T cell repertoires in COVID-19. In the original workflow: Amplification of reference gene primers was used by the study to estimate nucleated cell counts. Libraries were prepared by immunoSEQ multiplex PCR; TCRdb keeps only in-frame clonotypes and omits some of them. Clone size and the V and J calls come from that table; the DNA yielded D and trimming. The sample holds approximately 250,000 clones, 88% seen once. The J segment lost 2 bases and the V segment lost 1 base, leaving 8 bases of the junction unmatched. From germline, CDR1 is SNHLY and CDR2 FYNNEI. The length of the CDR3 is 16 residues.

Sequenced sample: PBMCs or T cells enriched from blood (not recorded which). The sequence derives from a woman in her thirties or forties with acute COVID-19. The chain joins TRBV2 to TRBJ2-7; 7 nucleotides align to TRBD1. The CDR3 spells CASSEGPRGMTYEQYF. CDR3 DNA: TGTGCCAGCAGTGAAGGCCCCAGGGGGATGACCTACGAGCAGTACTTC.